This T cell receptor (beta chain) comes out of a study of cytomegalovirus exposure and HLA in healthy donors (dated by TCRdb to 2016 to 2017). Broadly, across the study: According to an earlier analysis of 550 to 750 of the donors, 150 million to 200 million T cells yielded over 90 million unique TCR beta sequences and 276 Gb of sequence data. Around 300 gigabases of sequencing data and 70 million to 85 million unique TCR sequences were included in an early release covering around 650 HLA-typed donors. Among the roughly 430 genotyped donors, around 81% belonged to the genetic ancestry cluster associated with self-reported Caucasian donors. The study aimed to test whether cataloging public T cell receptors could reveal signatures of past pathogen exposure. The study used immunosequencing to profile the T cell repertoires of approximately 650 subjects and linked those repertoires to cytomegalovirus serostatus. In addition to the first cohort of around 670 subjects, a separate validation cohort of 120 different subjects was used. The study combined high-throughput TCR immunosequencing, statistical association of individual TCRs with disease status, and machine learning to predict cytomegalovirus infection status. To study patterns of TCR occurrence, a later analysis re-analyzed previously published TCR beta repertoires from several hundred donors and added high-resolution HLA genotyping. Rather than using new phenotypic data, the later analysis identified candidate immune exposures from TCR beta sequences and from how often those sequences occurred across donors. An earlier analysis of some 600 of the donors applied high-throughput TCR beta sequencing to assess whether each TCR beta V gene segment acted as functional or pseudogenic. Alongside the repertoire data, information on donor age, sex, ethnicity and CMV serostatus was compiled. In a later genetic analysis, genome-wide SNP genotypes for 398 of the 666 donors were used, and that subset was treated as a discovery cohort. All discovery cohort repertoires had been generated on a single sequencing platform. Class I and class II HLA loci were covered by the typing at four-digit resolution. Typing coverage varied by locus: 629-630 donors for A, B, C, DRB1 and DQB1; approximately 560 for DQA1; about 590 for DPA1; some 470 for DPB1. Roughly 5 DR-DQ haplotypes were handled as single units for association and clustering, since linkage in the cohort was strong. Among about 390 genotyped donors of the cohort, an average of about 240,000 unique TCR beta nucleotide sequences were sequenced per donor, roughly 18% of them non-productive. Beyond this particular receptor, the publication reports: Most CMV-associated TCR beta chains appeared to be HLA-restricted in a later analysis, and the HLA associations seemed to be driven largely by CMV exposure. According to the authors, the approach could potentially be generalized to other disease states and immunological phenotypes. V-gene and J-gene trimming of TCR beta chains was associated with a missense DCLRE1C variant in a later genetic analysis, and the association was replicated in an independent cohort. The 87-base-pair reads could not distinguish some IMGT-functional V segments, including TRBV6-2 and TRBV6-3, so those segments were excluded. The presence/absence analyses assumed that sequencing depth was roughly uniform across donors, and that assumption may not be true. A further reported finding was that TCR beta sequences accurately predicted the HLA-A and HLA-B alleles for most subjects in the first cohort. In an earlier analysis of some 500 of the donors, most TCR beta V segments appeared in productive rearrangements about 90% or about 30% of the time, broadly matching IMGT annotations. A total of 150 or so TCR beta chains were listed by the study as associated with cytomegalovirus. Approximately 16 rarely observed V segments, including chromosome 9 orphons, were excluded from the earlier analysis of about 600 of the donors because counts were too low. Because HLA typing was unavailable for some donors at each locus, only the typed subset was used in association tests. The only immune exposure information available for the cohort was CMV serostatus. While some public TCRs were present in many individuals, most TCR sequences turned up only very rarely across donors. The sequencing pipeline was judged likely to have produced a cluster of highly shared sequence variants as a technical artifact. A later analysis associated about 18,000 TCR beta sequences with specific HLA alleles at a false discovery rate of 0.05. According to a later analysis, parvovirus B19, influenza, CMV and Epstein-Barr virus appeared linked to several top co-occurrence clusters. When HLA alleles, especially DR and DQ, strongly co-occurred, TCR associations were difficult to assign to individual alleles. According to a later genetic analysis, donors in an Asian-associated ancestry cluster had fewer N-insertions in productive TCRs than the approximately 650-donor mean. In a later analysis, the rate of TCR association differed among HLA loci, with DRB1 alleles having the most associated TCRs and HLA-C alleles having the fewest. Compared with equally common non-associated chains, HLA-associated TCR beta chains in a later analysis were more clonally expanded and had lower generation probabilities. The classifier was reported to diagnose cytomegalovirus status with high specificity and sensitivity in both the original cohort and the validation cohort. The cohort was sequenced for TCR beta chains only, and without alpha or paired-chain data the features that could be detected were limited. Linkage disequilibrium might explain the correlated functional status among segregating V segments, but an unknown experimental factor could not be ruled out. A few of the identified cytomegalovirus-associated TCR beta chains were confirmed in vitro to be specific for cytomegalovirus antigens.

The library was generated by the immunoSEQ multiplex PCR assay. A mixture of 60 forward primers for TCR Vbeta segments and 13 reverse primers for TCR Jbeta segments was used in the multiplex PCR. Amplification of the CDR3 region of rearranged TCR beta genes was performed with a multiplex PCR assay on genomic DNA. On the Illumina HiSeq System, the amplified TCR beta libraries were sequenced as 87-base-pair reads. The authors' pipeline ran thus. In a later analysis, 80 million or so unique TCR beta chains were counted across the 500 to 850 repertoires, and roughly 9.9 million of these chains were shared by at least two donors. Raw reads were error-corrected and collapsed into unique sequences by a nearest-neighbor algorithm in which closely related sequences were merged to remove PCR and sequencing errors. Alignment of CDR3 sequences to IMGT reference sequences was used to assign V, D and J gene segments. Each retained sequence needed at least a six-nucleotide match to both a V gene segment and a J gene segment. A rearrangement was called productive if the CDR3 had no stop codons and remained in frame with V and J, and every other rearrangement was called non-productive. CDR3 was defined by IMGT convention, running from the second conserved V-encoded cysteine to the conserved J-encoded phenylalanine. In an earlier analysis of roughly 610 of the donors, sequences lacking an unambiguous match to a single V gene segment were excluded. An earlier analysis of 550 to 650 of the donors classified V segments as functional when productive rearrangements were above 56.7% and as segregating when the standard deviation between donors was above 5%. A statistical classification framework was built for diagnosing cytomegalovirus status from the catalog of TCR beta chain sequences. V and J gene assignment, in a later analysis, came from comparing TCR nucleotide sequences with IMGT/GENE-DB human TR gene sequences. A later analysis assigned CDR3 sequences and most-parsimonious VDJ recombination scenarios with the TCRdist pipeline. A later analysis defined each TCR beta chain by its CDR3 amino acid sequence plus V-gene family, and excluded reads lacking a unique V-gene family. In a later analysis, approximately 640 highly shared, low-generation-probability nucleotide sequences were removed to address suspected cross-contamination and a sequencing artifact. For each public chain, a later analysis derived a clonal expansion index from normalized ranks of inferred template counts within each repertoire. A later analysis computed generation probabilities with a VDJ recombination model fitted to out-of-frame rearrangements, and checked the results against IGoR. In a later analysis, TCR-TCR, TCR-HLA and TCR-CMV co-occurrence was scored with hypergeometric tests, and a repertoire-size bias correction was applied to TCR pairs. False discovery rates were estimated in a later analysis by permuting HLA or CMV assignments 20 times. In a later analysis, co-occurring TCRs were grouped using DBSCAN, and TCRdist sequence similarity was added for clustering within HLA-allele-positive subsets. Repertoires with fewer than 30,000 or more than 120,000 public chains, plus five repertoires with anomalous nucleotide sharing, were excluded from co-occurrence clustering. TCRdb carries this immuneACCESS record with in-frame sequences only. Its versions omit some clonotypes, under half of them owing to an unresolved V gene in the studies checked, with the rest unexplained. V, J and clone size were drawn from that table, and D and trimming were deduced from the DNA. Recorded for this sample are about 130,000 clones; under 20% of them occurred a single time. The top ten constitute about 3.1% of the sample.

Remarks on this clone: The antigen it binds to is not known. One base away there is no much larger clone; base qualities are not given.

CDR1 and CDR2, per the germline V gene (reference sequence), are SEHNR and FQNEAQ. From its cysteine to its phenylalanine, the CDR3 spans 16 amino acids. Only the CDR3 portion is preserved as DNA: 48 bases, with reading frame beginning at the first base. Trimming removed 5 bases from V and 8 bases from J; the gene matches leave 9 bases unexplained. The cohort was made up of several hundred healthy bone marrow donors. All cohort members were sampled while nominally healthy, although unrecorded immune exposures were likely present. The donor was CMV seropositive and was included in the group of approximately 300 seropositive cohort members. Every donor gave a peripheral blood sample, and the peripheral blood mononuclear cells from that sample were used for TCR beta sequencing. The Qiagen DNeasy Blood Extraction Kit was used to extract genomic DNA from the blood cell samples.

The sample consisted of PBMCs. This clonotype originated in a female donor in good health and CMV-seropositive. The chain uses TRBV7-9 and TRBJ2-3, with TRBD2 identical over 14 junction bases. For the CDR3, the sequence is CASSAAGLAGVGTQYF. The nucleotides are TGTGCCAGCAGCGCGGCGGGACTAGCGGGAGTTGGTACGCAGTATTTT.